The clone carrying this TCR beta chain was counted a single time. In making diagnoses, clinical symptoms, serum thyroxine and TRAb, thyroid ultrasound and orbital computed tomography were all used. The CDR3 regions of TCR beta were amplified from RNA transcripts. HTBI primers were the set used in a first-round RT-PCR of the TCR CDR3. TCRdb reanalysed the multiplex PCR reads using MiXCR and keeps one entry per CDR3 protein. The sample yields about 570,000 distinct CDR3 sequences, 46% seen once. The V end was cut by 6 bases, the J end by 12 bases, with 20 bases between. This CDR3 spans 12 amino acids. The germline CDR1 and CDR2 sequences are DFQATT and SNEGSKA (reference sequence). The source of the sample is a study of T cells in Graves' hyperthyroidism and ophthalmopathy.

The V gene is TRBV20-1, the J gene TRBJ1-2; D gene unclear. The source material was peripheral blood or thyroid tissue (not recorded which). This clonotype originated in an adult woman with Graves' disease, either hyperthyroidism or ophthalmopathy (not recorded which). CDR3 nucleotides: TGCAGTGCCAGCAGTGATCCCCCCCCGGACACCTTC. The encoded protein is CSASSDPPPDTF.